Below are 26 T cell receptor beta chains sequenced from a single sample in a study of shared clonotypes between healthy human individuals. TCRdb keeps only in-frame clones here, not all; method: immunoSEQ multiplex PCR. The repertoire holds over a million clones, with around 78% as singletons. The specimen was memory CD4+ T cells from PBMCs. Subset given: CD45RA-negative fraction. All receptors come from a man younger than 30 in good health. Some clones in this sample may be carry-over from other donors' samples.

The chain uses TRBV19 and TRBJ2-2; 9 nucleotides agree with TRBD2. The CDR3 is made up of 18 amino acids. Germline assignment: CDR1 LNHDA and CDR2 SQIVND (reference sequence). With V trimmed by 6 bases and J by 5 bases, 16 bases remained unmatched. The CDR3 DNA reads TGTGCCAGTAGCCCTATGGCTGCCACTAGCGGGCTTACCGGGGAGCTGTTTTTT. This encodes CASSPMAATSGLTGELFF. Combining the CDR3 with reference TRBV19 and TRBJ2-2 gives the whole variable domain DGGITQSPKYLFRKEGQNVTLSCEQNLNHDAMYWYRQDPGQGLRLIYYSQIVNDFQKGDIAEGYSVSREKKESFPLTVTSAQKNPTAFYLCASSPMAATSGLTGELFFGEGSRLTVL.

Comments on this clone: Other DNA sequences in the sample encode the same CDR3. This chain joins TRBV30 and TRBJ2-7; D perhaps matches TRBD1 (8 bases). CDR1 GTSNPN and CDR2 SVGIG come from the germline V gene (reference sequence). CDR3 length: 14 amino acids. V was clipped by 0 bases and J by 1 base, with 10 bases between them. The CDR3 DNA follows: TGTGCCTGGAGTGTACAGGGGGGGTCCTACGAGCAGTACTTC. Translation gives CAWSVQGGSYEQYF.

The chain has TRBV2 and TRBJ1-3; 7 bases agree with TRBD1. Germline lookup yields CDR1 SNHLY and CDR2 FYNNEI. The CDR3 is 12 residues long. Unmatched junction bases numbered 3, after V lost 6 bases and J lost 7 bases. CDR3: CASRNRGNTIYF. The CDR3 bases are TGTGCCAGCAGGAACAGGGGTAACACCATATATTTT.

This clone was seen a handful of times. V is TRBV7-8 and J is TRBJ1-3, with D possibly matching TRBD1 (6 bases). The germline V and J ends were trimmed by 3 bases and 4 bases, with 7 bases remaining between them. Germline V gene sequence: CDR1 SGHVS, CDR2 FQNEAQ. This CDR3 region has 13 residues. The CDR3 reads CASSFGQGNTIYF. In DNA, the CDR3 is TGTGCCAGCAGCTTTGGACAGGGAAACACCATATATTTT. The full variable domain, its missing parts supplied by reference TRBV7-8 and TRBJ1-3, is GAGVSQSPRYKVAKRGQDVALRCDPISGHVSLFWYQQALGQGPEFLTYFQNEAQLDKSGLPSDRFFAERPEGSVSTLKIQRTQQEDSAVYLCASSFGQGNTIYFGEGSWLTVV.

The CDR3 loop reads CASGLVRRRTSNQPQHF. Written as DNA, the CDR3 is TGTGCTAGTGGTTTGGTACGGCGACGGACTAGCAATCAGCCCCAGCATTTT. The chain uses TRBV12-5 and TRBJ1-5; D is undetermined. Trimming took 0 bases from V and 0 from J, leaving 12 bases between them. This CDR3 spans 17 amino acids. Germline lookup yields CDR1 LGHNT and CDR2 FRNRAP.

Of note for this clone: An end of the junction differs from the germline gene, which may be a read error. The chain is built from TRBV4-2 and TRBJ2-3; D is perhaps TRBD1 or TRBD2 (6 bases each). The CDR3 totals 17 residues. Per germline, CDR1 LGHNA and CDR2 YNFKEQ. In DNA form, the CDR3 reads TGTGCCAGCAGCCACCCCTACCGGGGGCCTAGGGGTTCGGCTGCCAATTTT. Translating gives CASSHPYRGPRGSAANF.

The rearrangement joins TRBV28 to TRBJ2-1, with D maybe TRBD2 (6 bases). The CDR3 contains 16 residues. V was cut by 5 bases and J by 2 bases, with 16 bases left in between. The germline V gene encodes CDR1 MDHEN and CDR2 SYDVKM. The CDR3 reads CASSPPASGPYNEQFF. The CDR3 coding sequence is TGTGCCAGCAGTCCCCCGGCGAGCGGGCCCTACAATGAGCAGTTCTTC.

This clone has only a few counts. This rearrangement joins TRBV2 to TRBJ2-4; TRBD2 might be the D (6 bases). V lost 1 base to trimming and J lost 7 bases, with 11 bases between them. Per the germline V gene, CDR1 is SNHLY and CDR2 is FYNNEI. The CDR3 is made up of 14 amino acids. The CDR3 spells CASSEVSRGNIQYF. The CDR3, as DNA: TGTGCCAGCAGTGAAGTCAGCCGGGGGAACATTCAGTACTTC.

This clone was seen more than once but under ten times. The V gene is TRBV6-6, the J gene TRBJ2-1; 9 bases line up with TRBD1. Germline-derived CDR1 and CDR2 are MNHNY and SVGAGI (reference sequence). J was trimmed by 11 bases and V by 6 bases; bases with no gene match: 5. CDR3 length: 12 amino acids. DNA for the CDR3: TGTGCCAGCAGGGGGGACAGGGAGCAGCAGTTCTTC. Translated: CASRGDREQQFF.

CDR3 amino acids: CAWSASETGGLAQHF. Written as DNA, the CDR3 is TGTGCCTGGAGTGCTTCAGAAACAGGGGGTCTGGCCCAGCATTTT. The chain combines TRBV30 with TRBJ1-5; 8 nucleotides agree with TRBD1. V dropped 1 base and J dropped 11; count of bases not matched to a gene: 13. CDR3 size: 15 residues. The germline V gene encodes CDR1 GTSNPN and CDR2 SVGIG (reference sequence). The full variable domain, its missing parts supplied by reference TRBV30 and TRBJ1-5, is SQTIHQWPATLVQPVGSPLSLECTVEGTSNPNLYWYRQAAGRGLQLLFYSVGIGQISSEVPQNLSASRPQDRQFILSSKKLLLSDSGFYLCAWSASETGGLAQHFGDGTRLSIL.

The J gene is TRBJ2-1, the V gene TRBV6-5, with no clear D. V was trimmed by 0 bases and J by 5 bases, leaving 5 bases between them. Germline loops: CDR1 MNHEY, CDR2 SVGAGI. The CDR3 covers 13 residues. The CDR3 loop reads CASSYSFDNEQFF. DNA for the CDR3: TGTGCCAGCAGTTACTCCTTCGACAATGAGCAGTTCTTC.

This chain links TRBV5-4 with TRBJ1-2; D is uncertain. CDR3 length equals 16 residues. Trimming took off 2 bases at V and 0 bases at J, with 14 bases between the two ends. CDR1 SGHNT and CDR2 YYREEE come from the germline V gene (reference sequence). The chain's CDR3 is CASSLMWASSNYGYTF. The CDR3 DNA reads TGTGCCAGCAGCTTAATGTGGGCTTCATCTAACTATGGCTACACCTTC.

The chain is built from TRBV6-1 and TRBJ2-7; TRBD1 aligns across 8 bases. The CDR3 length is 14 residues. Looked up from germline, CDR1 is MNHNS and CDR2 is SASEGT. V gave up 7 bases and J gave up 3 bases; unmatched junction bases: 8. CDR3: CASNWGTGGYEQYF. The CDR3 DNA sequence: TGTGCCAGCAATTGGGGGACAGGAGGCTACGAGCAGTACTTC.

V gene TRBV5-4 combines with J gene TRBJ1-3, with D unresolved. The germline CDR1 and CDR2 sequences are SGHNT and YYREEE (reference sequence). The CDR3 sequence is 16 residues long. Trimming pared 4 bases from V and 0 bases from J, leaving 14 bases between. The CDR3 loop is CASSPTPGPSGNTIYF. CDR3 nucleotides: TGTGCCAGCAGCCCTACTCCAGGACCCTCTGGAAACACCATATATTTT.

CDR3 in amino acids: CASSYQTGWGGYTF. The CDR3 DNA reads TGTGCCAGCAGCTACCAGACGGGGTGGGGAGGCTACACCTTC. The chain uses TRBV5-6 and TRBJ1-2; the D is unclear. Germline V lookup: CDR1 SGHDT, CDR2 YYEEEE. V lost 3 bases and J 8 bases, leaving 17 bases between the germline ends. The CDR3 spans 14 residues.

This chain links TRBV4-1 with TRBJ1-1, with unresolved D. The V and J ends lost 3 bases and 1 base respectively, with 15 bases between them. Germline-derived CDR1 and CDR2 are MGHRA and YSYEKL. This CDR3 has 16 amino acids. CDR3 nucleotide sequence: TGCGCCAGCAGCCATGACCTAATTCGGGAGAACACTGAAGCTTTCTTT. Protein: CASSHDLIRENTEAFF.

The rearrangement links TRBV19 to TRBJ2-1; D may match TRBD1 or TRBD2 (5 bases each). The CDR3 extends over 16 amino acids. Per the germline V gene, CDR1 is LNHDA and CDR2 is SQIVND (reference sequence). V lost 7 bases and J lost 8, with 24 bases in between. The CDR3 DNA reads as TGTGCCAGTAACCCTTGGGGCGGGTCACGGCCACATGAGCAGTTCTTC. This encodes CASNPWGGSRPHEQFF.

CDR3 sequence (DNA): TGTGCCAGCAGTCAGGGGCAGAACTATGGCTACACCTTC. Residues: CASSQGQNYGYTF. V usage is TRBV11-2 and J usage is TRBJ1-2, with D perhaps TRBD1 (6 bases). The V end was cut by 6 bases, the J end by 2 bases, with 10 bases between. Germline V gene sequence: CDR1 SGHAT, CDR2 FQNNGV. CDR3 size: 13 residues.

The chain is built from TRBV6-4 and TRBJ1-4; D perhaps matches TRBD1 (5 bases). V lost 3 bases to trimming and J lost 7 bases, with 9 bases between them. The CDR3 runs to 13 residues. The V gene's germline CDR1 is MRHNA and CDR2 SNTAGT. The CDR3 spells CASSEVGGEKLFF. The CDR3 coding sequence is TGTGCCAGCAGTGAAGTGGGGGGTGAAAAACTGTTTTTT.

This chain joins TRBV28 and TRBJ1-5; 8 nucleotides agree with TRBD1. The V segment lost 5 bases and the J segment 4 bases; nucleotides outside the gene matches: 7. Germline V CDR1 and CDR2: MDHEN, SYDVKM. The CDR3 totals 15 residues. The CDR3 sequence: CASSVQGDPNQPQHF. The CDR3 DNA follows: TGTGCCAGCAGTGTACAGGGGGATCCTAATCAGCCCCAGCATTTT.

The chain is built from TRBV7-2 and TRBJ2-1, with 9 nucleotides matching TRBD2. Germline-derived CDR1 and CDR2 are SGHTA and FQGNSA. V lost 3 bases to trimming and J lost 8 bases; unmatched junction nucleotides: 11. The CDR3 runs to 16 residues. The CDR3 spells CASSFLVSGSRDEQFF. CDR3 nucleotide sequence: TGTGCCAGCAGCTTTTTGGTTAGCGGGAGTAGGGATGAGCAGTTCTTC.

The chain couples TRBV5-1 to TRBJ2-5, with TRBD2 identical over 7 bases. Trimming took 0 bases from V and 2 from J; bases not matched to a gene: 7. The germline V gene has CDR1 SGHRS and CDR2 YFSETQ. The length of the CDR3 is 16 residues. The CDR3, as DNA: TGCGCCAGCAGCTTGGGACTAGCCTTACTACAAGAGACCCAGTACTTC. Translation gives CASSLGLALLQETQYF.

In its sample, this clone was seen a few times. V usage is TRBV5-1 and J usage is TRBJ1-1; TRBD1 aligns across 7 bases. The CDR3 loop spans 15 amino acids. Unmatched junction bases numbered 6, after V lost 4 bases and J lost 0 bases. Germline V lookup: CDR1 SGHRS, CDR2 YFSETQ. The CDR3 loop reads CASSLGTVVNTEAFF. CDR3 bases: TGCGCCAGCAGCCTCGGGACAGTCGTGAACACTGAAGCTTTCTTT.

The chain joins TRBV15 to TRBJ2-3; the D is unclear. This CDR3 has 13 amino acids. CDR1 LNHNV and CDR2 YYDKDF come from the germline V gene (reference sequence). Trimming left V 0 bases short and J 8 bases short, with 9 bases between. CDR3 DNA sequence: TGTGCCACCAGCAGAGATGTTCCGCGTACGCAGTATTTT. Translating gives CATSRDVPRTQYF.

This chain connects TRBV13 to TRBJ1-2, with 11 bases fitting TRBD1. The CDR3 totals 15 residues. Unmatched junction bases numbered 7, after V lost 5 bases and J lost 5 bases. CDR1 PRHDT and CDR2 FYEKMQ come from the germline V gene (reference sequence). CDR3: CASSTWTGGGYGYTF. The CDR3 DNA follows: TGTGCCAGCAGCACCTGGACAGGGGGCGGGTATGGCTACACCTTC. The full variable domain, with the rest looked up from reference TRBV13 and TRBJ1-2, is AAGVIQSPRHLIKEKRETATLKCYPIPRHDTVYWYQQGPGQDPQFLISFYEKMQSDKGSIPDRFSAQQFSDYHSELNMSSLELGDSALYFCASSTWTGGGYGYTFGSGTRLTVV.

This clone occurred many times. The rearrangement links TRBV2 to TRBJ1-5; D remains unclear. Germline CDR1 and CDR2: SNHLY and FYNNEI. The ends were cut back, 3 bases at V and 3 bases at J, with 9 bases in the middle. This CDR3 is built from 14 residues. The chain's CDR3 is CASSDTGYNQPQHF. DNA for the CDR3: TGTGCCAGCAGTGACACGGGTTACAATCAGCCCCAGCATTTT.